The entry that follows covers one TCR beta chain sequence. The data originate from a study of CXCR3-negative and CXCR3-positive naive CD8 T cells. There are 14 residues in the CDR3. CDR1 and CDR2 from the germline V gene are SGDLS and YYNGEE. Researchers prepared the TRB cDNA libraries using 5' RACE with UMI labels. TCRdb re-called the 5' RACE reads and gives one entry per CDR3 protein, without DNA. This sample's clone table lists about 130,000 distinct CDR3 sequences. The chain is built from TRBV9 and TRBJ2-7; TCRdb selects TRBD2, and the lack of DNA leaves this call unchecked. This TCR was recovered from a human donor in good health. Some clones in this sample may be carry-over from other donors' samples. The specimen sequenced was naive CXCR3- CD8+ T cells from blood. Subset defined: CD45RO-CCR7+CD27+CD95- naive CD8+ T cells lacking CXCR3 (TNR3-). The CDR3 region is CASSPPGTSYEQYF. Combining the CDR3 with reference TRBV9 and TRBJ2-7 gives the whole variable domain DSGVTQTPKHLITATGQRVTLRCSPRSGDLSVYWYQQSLDQGLQFLIQYYNGEERAKGNILERFSAQQFPDLHSELNLSSLELGDSALYFCASSPPGTSYEQYFGPGTRLTVT.